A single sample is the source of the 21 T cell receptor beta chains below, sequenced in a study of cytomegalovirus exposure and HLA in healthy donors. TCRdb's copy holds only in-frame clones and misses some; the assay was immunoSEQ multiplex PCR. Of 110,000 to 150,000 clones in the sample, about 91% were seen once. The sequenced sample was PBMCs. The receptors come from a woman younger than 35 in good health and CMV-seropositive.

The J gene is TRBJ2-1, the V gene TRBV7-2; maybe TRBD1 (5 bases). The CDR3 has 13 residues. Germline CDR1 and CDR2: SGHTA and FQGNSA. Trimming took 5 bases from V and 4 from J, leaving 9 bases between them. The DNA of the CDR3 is TGTGCCAGCAGCAGGGGATCATACAATGAGCAGTTCTTC. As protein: CASSRGSYNEQFF.

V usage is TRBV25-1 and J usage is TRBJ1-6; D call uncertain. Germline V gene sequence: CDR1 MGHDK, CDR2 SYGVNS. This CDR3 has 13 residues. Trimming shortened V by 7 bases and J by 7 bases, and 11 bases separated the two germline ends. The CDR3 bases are TGTGCCAGCAAGATGGGCTCCAATTCACCCCTCCACTTT. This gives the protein CASKMGSNSPLHF.

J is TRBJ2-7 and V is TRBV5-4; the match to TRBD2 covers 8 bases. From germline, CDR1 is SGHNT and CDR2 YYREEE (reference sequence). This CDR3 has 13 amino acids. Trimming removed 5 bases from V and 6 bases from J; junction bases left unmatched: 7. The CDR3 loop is CASSRTSFPEQYF. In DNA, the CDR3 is TGTGCCAGCAGTCGGACTAGCTTTCCCGAGCAGTACTTC.

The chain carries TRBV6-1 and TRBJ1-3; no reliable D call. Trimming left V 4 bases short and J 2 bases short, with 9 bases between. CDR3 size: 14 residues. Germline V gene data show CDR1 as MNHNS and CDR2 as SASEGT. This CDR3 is CASSGQVTGNTIYF. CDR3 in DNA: TGTGCCAGCAGTGGCCAGGTGACTGGAAACACCATATATTTT.

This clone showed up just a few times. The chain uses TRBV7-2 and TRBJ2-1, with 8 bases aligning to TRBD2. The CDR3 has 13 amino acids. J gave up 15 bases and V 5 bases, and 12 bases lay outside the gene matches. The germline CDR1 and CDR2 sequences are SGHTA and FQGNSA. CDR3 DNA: TGTGCCAGCAGCCGAGGCCCCGGGGGGGCGGCGTTCTTC. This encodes CASSRGPGGAAFF.

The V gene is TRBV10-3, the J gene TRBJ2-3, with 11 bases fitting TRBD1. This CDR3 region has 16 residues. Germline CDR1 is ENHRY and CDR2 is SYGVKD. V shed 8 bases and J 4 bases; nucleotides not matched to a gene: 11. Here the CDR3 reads CAISRAGTGGPDTQYF. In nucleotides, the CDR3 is TGTGCCATCTCCAGAGCAGGGACAGGGGGGCCAGATACGCAGTATTTT.

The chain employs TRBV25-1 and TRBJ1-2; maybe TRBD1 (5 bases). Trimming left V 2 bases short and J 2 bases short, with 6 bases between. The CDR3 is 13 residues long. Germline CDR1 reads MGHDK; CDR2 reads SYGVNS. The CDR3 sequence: CASSEPGNYGYTF. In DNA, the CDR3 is TGTGCCAGCAGTGAACCAGGGAACTATGGCTACACCTTC.

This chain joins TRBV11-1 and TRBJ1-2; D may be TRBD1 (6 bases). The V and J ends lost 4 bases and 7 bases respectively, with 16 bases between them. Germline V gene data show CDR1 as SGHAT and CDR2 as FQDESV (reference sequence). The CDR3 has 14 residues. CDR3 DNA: TGTGCCAGCAGCTACGACAGGCGCGCTATTGGCTACACCTTC. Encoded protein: CASSYDRRAIGYTF.

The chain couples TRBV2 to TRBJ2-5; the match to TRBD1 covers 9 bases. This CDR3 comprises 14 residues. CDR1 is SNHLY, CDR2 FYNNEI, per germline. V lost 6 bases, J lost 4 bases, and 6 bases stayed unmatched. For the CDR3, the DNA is TGTGCCAGCAGGACAACAGGGGGCGGAGAGACCCAGTACTTC. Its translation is CASRTTGGGETQYF.

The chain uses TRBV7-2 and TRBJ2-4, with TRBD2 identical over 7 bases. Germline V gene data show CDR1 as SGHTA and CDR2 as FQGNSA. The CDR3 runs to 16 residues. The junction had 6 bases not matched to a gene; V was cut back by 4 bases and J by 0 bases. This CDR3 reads CASSSGGYLAKNIQYF. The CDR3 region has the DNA TGTGCCAGCAGCTCCGGGGGGTATCTAGCCAAAAACATTCAGTACTTC.

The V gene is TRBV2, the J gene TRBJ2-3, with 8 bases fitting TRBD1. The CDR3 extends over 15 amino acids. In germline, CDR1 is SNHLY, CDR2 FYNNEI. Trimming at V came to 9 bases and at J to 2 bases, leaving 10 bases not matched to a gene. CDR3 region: CASEAGGVLTDTQYF. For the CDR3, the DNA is TGTGCCAGTGAGGCAGGGGGCGTTCTCACAGATACGCAGTATTTT.

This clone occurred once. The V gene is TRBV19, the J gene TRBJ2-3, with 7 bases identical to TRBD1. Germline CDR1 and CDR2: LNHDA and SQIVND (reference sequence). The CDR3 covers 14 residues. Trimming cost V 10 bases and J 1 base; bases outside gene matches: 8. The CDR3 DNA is TGTGCCACCCGAAACAGGGGCGGCACAGATACGCAGTATTTT. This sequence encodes CATRNRGGTDTQYF.

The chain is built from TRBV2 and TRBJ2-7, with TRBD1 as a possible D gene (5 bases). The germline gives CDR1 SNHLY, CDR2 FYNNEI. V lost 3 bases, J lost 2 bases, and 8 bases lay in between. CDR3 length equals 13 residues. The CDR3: CASSEVRAYEQYF. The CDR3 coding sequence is TGTGCCAGCAGTGAGGTCAGGGCCTACGAGCAGTACTTC.

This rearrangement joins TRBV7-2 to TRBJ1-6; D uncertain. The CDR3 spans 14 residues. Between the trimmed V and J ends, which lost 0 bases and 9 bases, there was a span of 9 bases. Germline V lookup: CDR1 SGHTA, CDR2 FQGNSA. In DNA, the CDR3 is TGTGCCAGCAGCTTAGCTGGCAGTTTTTCACCCCTCCACTTT. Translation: CASSLAGSFSPLHF.

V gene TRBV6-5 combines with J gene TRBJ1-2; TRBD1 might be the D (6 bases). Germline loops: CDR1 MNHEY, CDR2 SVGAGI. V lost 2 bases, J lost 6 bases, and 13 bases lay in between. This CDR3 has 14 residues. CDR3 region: CASSYADRFNGYTF. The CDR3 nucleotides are TGTGCCAGCAGTTACGCCGACAGGTTCAATGGCTACACCTTC.

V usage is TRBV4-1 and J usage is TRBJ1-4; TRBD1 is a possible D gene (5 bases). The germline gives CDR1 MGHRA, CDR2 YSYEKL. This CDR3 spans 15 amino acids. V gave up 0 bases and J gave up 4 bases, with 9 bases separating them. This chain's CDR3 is CASSQDRAYNEKLFF. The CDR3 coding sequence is TGCGCCAGCAGCCAAGACAGGGCATATAATGAAAAACTGTTTTTT.

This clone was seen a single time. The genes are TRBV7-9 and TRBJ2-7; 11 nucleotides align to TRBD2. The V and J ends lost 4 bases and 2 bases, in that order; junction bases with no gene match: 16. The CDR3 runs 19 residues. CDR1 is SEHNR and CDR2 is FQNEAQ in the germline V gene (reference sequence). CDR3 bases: TGTGCCAGCAGCTCAGGTGGTAGTAGCGGGGGGGCCAGGACCTACGAGCAGTACTTC. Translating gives CASSSGGSSGGARTYEQYF.

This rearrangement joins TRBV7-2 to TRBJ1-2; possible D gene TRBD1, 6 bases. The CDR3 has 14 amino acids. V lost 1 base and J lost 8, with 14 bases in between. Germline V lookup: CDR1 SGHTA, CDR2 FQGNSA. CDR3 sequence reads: CASSLGTGLGGYTF. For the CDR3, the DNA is TGTGCCAGCAGCTTAGGAACAGGGTTGGGCGGCTACACCTTC. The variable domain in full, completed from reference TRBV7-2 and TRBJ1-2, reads GAGVSQSPSNKVTEKGKDVELRCDPISGHTALYWYRQSLGQGLEFLIYFQGNSAPDKSGLPSDRFSAERTGGSVSTLTIQRTQQEDSAVYLCASSLGTGLGGYTFGSGTRLTVV.

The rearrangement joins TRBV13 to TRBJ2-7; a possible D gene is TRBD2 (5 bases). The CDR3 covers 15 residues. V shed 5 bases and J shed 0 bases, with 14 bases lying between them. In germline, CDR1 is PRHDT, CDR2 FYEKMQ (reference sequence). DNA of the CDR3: TGTGCCAGCAGCCCCCGGGGAGCTAACTCCTACGAGCAGTACTTC. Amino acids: CASSPRGANSYEQYF.

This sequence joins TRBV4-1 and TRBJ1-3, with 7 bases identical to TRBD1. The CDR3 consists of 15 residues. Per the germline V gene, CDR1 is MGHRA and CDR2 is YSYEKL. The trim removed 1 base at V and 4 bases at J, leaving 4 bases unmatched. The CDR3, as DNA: TGCGCCAGCAGCCAAGTCCCGGGACAGGGAAACACCATATATTTT. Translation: CASSQVPGQGNTIYF.

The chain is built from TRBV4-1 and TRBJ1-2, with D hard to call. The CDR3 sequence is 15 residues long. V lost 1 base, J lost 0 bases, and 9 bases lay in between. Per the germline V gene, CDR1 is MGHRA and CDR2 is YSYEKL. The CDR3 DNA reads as TGCGCCAGCAGCCAAGGTTCAGGTGCTAACTATGGCTACACCTTC. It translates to CASSQGSGANYGYTF.